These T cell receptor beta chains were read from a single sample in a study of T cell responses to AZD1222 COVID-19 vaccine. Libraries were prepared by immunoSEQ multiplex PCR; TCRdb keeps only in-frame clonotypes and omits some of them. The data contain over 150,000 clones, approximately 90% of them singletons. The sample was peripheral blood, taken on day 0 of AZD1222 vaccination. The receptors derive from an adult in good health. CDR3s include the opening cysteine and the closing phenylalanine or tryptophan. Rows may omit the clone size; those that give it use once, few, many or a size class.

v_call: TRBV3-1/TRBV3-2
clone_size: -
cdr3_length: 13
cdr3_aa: CASSQRGPDTQYF

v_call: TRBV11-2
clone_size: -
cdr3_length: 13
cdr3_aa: CASSLGLGETQYF

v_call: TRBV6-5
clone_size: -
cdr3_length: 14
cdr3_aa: CASSLTGEATEAFF

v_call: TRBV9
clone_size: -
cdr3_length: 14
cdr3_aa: CASSVGGTSTQQFF

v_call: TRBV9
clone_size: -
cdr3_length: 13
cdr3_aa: CASSPALLGGYTF

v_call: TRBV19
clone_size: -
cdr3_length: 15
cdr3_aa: CASSMGSSGGAPQYF

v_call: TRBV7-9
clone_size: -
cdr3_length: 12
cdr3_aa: CASSSESYEQYF

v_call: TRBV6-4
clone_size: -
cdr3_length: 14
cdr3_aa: CASKATESNGELFF

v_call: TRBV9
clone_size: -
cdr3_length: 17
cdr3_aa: CASSHTSGTSGGNEQFF

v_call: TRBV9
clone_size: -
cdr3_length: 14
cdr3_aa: CASSYGTSDDTQYF

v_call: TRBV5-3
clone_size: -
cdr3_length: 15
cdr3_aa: CARSFGQGINQPQHF

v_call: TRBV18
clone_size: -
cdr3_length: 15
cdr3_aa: CASSLSGTASYEQYF

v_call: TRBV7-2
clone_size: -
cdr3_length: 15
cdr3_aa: CASSNSGANRNEQFF

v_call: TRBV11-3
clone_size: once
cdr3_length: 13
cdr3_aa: CASSRQGFNEQFF

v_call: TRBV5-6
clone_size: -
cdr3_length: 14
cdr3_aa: CASRSQGRGTEAFF

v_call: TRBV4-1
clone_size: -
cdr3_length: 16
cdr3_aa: CASSQDRDSSSYEQYF

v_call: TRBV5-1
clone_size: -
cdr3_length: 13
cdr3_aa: CASRSSVPGTQYF

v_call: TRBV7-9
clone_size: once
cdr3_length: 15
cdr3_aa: CASSLGVAGTDTQYF

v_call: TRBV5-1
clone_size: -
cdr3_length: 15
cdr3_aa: CASSLYSATNEKLFF

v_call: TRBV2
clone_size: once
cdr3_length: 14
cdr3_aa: CASPTLGKTYEQYF

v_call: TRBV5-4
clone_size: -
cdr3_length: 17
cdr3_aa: CASSQGTGTFMNTEAFF

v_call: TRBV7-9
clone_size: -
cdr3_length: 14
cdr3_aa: CASSLPGENEKLFF

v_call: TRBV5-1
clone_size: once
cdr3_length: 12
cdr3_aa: CASRGAGDTQYF

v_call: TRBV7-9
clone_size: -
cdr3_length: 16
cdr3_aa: CASSLPSGERGEKLFF

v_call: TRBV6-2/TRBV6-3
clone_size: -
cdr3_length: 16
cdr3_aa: CASSPPRGSLNSPLHF

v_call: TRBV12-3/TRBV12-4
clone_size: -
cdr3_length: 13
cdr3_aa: CANWDPSTDTQYF

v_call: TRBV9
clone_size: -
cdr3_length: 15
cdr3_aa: CASSPTAGVNYGYTF

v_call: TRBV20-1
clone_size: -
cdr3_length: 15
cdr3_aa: CSAGDGGQGWETQYF

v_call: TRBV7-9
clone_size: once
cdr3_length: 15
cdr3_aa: CASSLGRGERDTQYF

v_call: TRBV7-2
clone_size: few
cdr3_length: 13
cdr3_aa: CASSHGQGTEAFF

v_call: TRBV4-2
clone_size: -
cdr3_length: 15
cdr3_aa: CASSQSRMTGNTIYF

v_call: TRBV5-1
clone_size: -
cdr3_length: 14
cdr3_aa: CASSLDEGGETQYF

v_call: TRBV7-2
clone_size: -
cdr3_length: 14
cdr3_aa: CASSWTGANTEAFF

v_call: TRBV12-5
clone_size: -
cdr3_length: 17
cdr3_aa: CASGLVVRGAPGNTIYF

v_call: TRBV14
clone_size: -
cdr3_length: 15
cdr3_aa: CASSQGAGINYGYTF

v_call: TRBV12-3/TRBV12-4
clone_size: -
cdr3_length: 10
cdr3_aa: CASSPEVQFF

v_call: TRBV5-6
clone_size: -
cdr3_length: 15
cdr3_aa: CASSFQGATNTEAFF

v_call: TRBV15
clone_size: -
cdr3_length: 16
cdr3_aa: CATSRGGQGNTGELFF

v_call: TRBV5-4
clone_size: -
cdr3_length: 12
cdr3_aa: CASSLGSSEQFF

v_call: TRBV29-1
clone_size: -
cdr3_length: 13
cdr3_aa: CSVEDLGLHEQFF

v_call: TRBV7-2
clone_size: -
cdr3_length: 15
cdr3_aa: CASSYSGYPGNTIYF

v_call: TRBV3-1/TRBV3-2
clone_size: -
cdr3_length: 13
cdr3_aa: CASSLGQRGALHF

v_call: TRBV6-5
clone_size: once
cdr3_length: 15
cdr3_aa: CASSLTDSGANVLTF

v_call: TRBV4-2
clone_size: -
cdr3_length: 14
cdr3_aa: CASSQDEGESPLHF

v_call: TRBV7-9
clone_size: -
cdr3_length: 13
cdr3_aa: CASSFAVNTEAFF

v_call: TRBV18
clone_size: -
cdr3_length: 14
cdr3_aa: CASSLAGGTDTQYF

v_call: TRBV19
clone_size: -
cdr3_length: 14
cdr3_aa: CASSTTGIIYEQYF

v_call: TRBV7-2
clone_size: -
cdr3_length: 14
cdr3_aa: CASSLVSSNQPQHF

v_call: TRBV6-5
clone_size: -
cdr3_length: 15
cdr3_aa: CASSYSGSQNTEAFF

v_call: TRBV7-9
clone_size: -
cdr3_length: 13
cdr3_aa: CASSFAGGETQYF

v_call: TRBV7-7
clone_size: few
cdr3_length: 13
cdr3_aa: CASSLRVGTEQYF

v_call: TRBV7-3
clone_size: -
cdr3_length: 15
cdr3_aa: CASSDAGGPHNEQFF

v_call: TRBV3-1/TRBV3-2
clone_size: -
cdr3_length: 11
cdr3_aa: CASSQVHEQYF

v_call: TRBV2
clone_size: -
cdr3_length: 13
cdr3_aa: CASTGTSNSPLHF

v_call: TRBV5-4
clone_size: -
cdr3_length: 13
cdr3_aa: CASSLGSLEEQYF

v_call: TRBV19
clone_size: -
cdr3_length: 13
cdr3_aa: CASTPSFGYGYTF

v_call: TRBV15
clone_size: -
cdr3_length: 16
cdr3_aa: CATSRDRNIPNYGYTF